The 17 T cell receptor beta chains reported below all come from one sample, sequenced in a study of preoperative IRX-2 immunotherapy in early breast cancer. Described treatment: preoperative locoregional IRX-2 cytokine immunotherapy. Some clones are missing from TCRdb's copy, which holds only in-frame ones; the method was immunoSEQ multiplex PCR. The table records approximately 26,000 clones, about 77% of them present only once. This material consisted of lymph node tissue, taken before IRX-2 immunotherapy. Receptor source: a human donor with breast cancer.

V usage is TRBV19 and J usage is TRBJ1-2; D perhaps matches TRBD1 (6 bases). The germline V and J ends were trimmed by 8 bases and 4 bases, with 17 bases remaining between them. Germline V gives CDR1 LNHDA, CDR2 SQIVND (reference sequence). This CDR3 has 14 amino acids. The CDR3 nucleotides read TGTGCCAGTTCTTTACTTGACAGGTTCTATGGCTACACCTTC. It yields the protein CASSLLDRFYGYTF.

This chain links TRBV29-1 with TRBJ1-1, with D perhaps matching TRBD1 (5 bases). The CDR3 is 13 residues long. V was clipped by 3 bases and J by 0 bases, with 8 bases between them. CDR1 and CDR2 (germline): SQVTM, ANQGSEA. The chain's CDR3 is CSVEDTMNTEAFF. The CDR3 region has the DNA TGCAGCGTTGAGGACACCATGAACACTGAAGCTTTCTTT.

The V gene is TRBV11-3, the J gene TRBJ1-2; 9 bases fit TRBD1. Germline CDR1 is SGHNT and CDR2 is YENEEA. The CDR3 is 15 residues long. The junction had 4 bases not matched to a gene; V was cut back by 1 base and J by 4 bases. The CDR3 DNA follows: TGTGCCAGCAGCTTAGGTTCGGACAGGGGCTATGGCTACACCTTC. This gives the protein CASSLGSDRGYGYTF.

The CDR3 coding sequence is TGTGCCTGGAAACAGTCCCTGCCGAACACTGAAGCTTTCTTT. Protein sequence: CAWKQSLPNTEAFF. The V and J genes are TRBV30 and TRBJ1-1; D is ambiguous. V shed 4 bases and J shed 1 base, with 13 bases lying between them. Germline V gene sequence: CDR1 GTSNPN, CDR2 SVGIG (reference sequence). The CDR3 loop spans 14 amino acids.

The chain combines TRBV23-1 with TRBJ2-1, with 10 bases matching TRBD2. TRBV23-1 carries the ORF label, with uncertain function. The CDR3 runs 14 residues. With 6 bases clipped from V and 3 bases from J, the junction kept 2 bases outside the gene matches. CDR3 sequence (DNA): TGCGCCAGCAGCGAGCGGGGGGGCTACAATGAGCAGTTCTTC. It codes for CASSERGGYNEQFF.

The genes are TRBV7-2 and TRBJ1-2; no definite D call. The CDR3 is 15 residues long. The V end was cut by 0 bases, the J end by 4 bases, with 12 bases between. CDR1 is SGHTA, CDR2 FQGNSA, per germline. The DNA of the CDR3 is TGTGCCAGCAGCTTAGCGCTGGGGAAACGCTATGGCTACACCTTC. Translating it yields CASSLALGKRYGYTF.

The chain is built from TRBV5-1 and TRBJ2-1, with D possibly being TRBD1 (6 bases). CDR1 and CDR2 from the germline V gene are SGHRS and YFSETQ. The CDR3 covers 15 residues. The V and J ends lost 0 bases and 5 bases respectively, with 12 bases between them. CDR3 sequence reads: CASSLAGERDNEQFF. CDR3 coding DNA: TGCGCCAGCAGCTTGGCAGGGGAGAGGGACAATGAGCAGTTCTTC.

The rearrangement links TRBV7-7 to TRBJ2-4; 7 nucleotides agree with TRBD1. Germline CDR1 reads SSHAT; CDR2 reads FNYEAQ (reference sequence). This CDR3 contains 15 residues. The junction had 4 bases not matched to a gene; V was cut back by 5 bases and J by 0 bases. In nucleotides, the CDR3 is TGTGCCAGCAGCCCAGGGGGAAGAGCCAAAAACATTCAGTACTTC. Translating gives CASSPGGRAKNIQYF.

The chain employs TRBV6-8 and TRBJ1-2; 10 bases align to TRBD1. The V and J ends lost 3 bases and 1 base, in that order; junction bases with no gene match: 5. CDR3 length equals 16 residues. Germline V gives CDR1 MNHGY, CDR2 SAAAGT. The CDR3 DNA reads as TGTGCCAGCAGTTATGACAGGGGGCTCTATAACTATGGCTACACCTTC. This translates into CASSYDRGLYNYGYTF.

The chain couples TRBV5-1 to TRBJ2-3, with D perhaps being TRBD1 or TRBD2 (5 bases each). V was shortened by 0 bases and J by 2 bases, with 7 bases between the two germline ends. Looked up from germline, CDR1 is SGHRS and CDR2 is YFSETQ. The CDR3 extends over 14 amino acids. The CDR3 loop reads CASSLVGTTDTQYF. The CDR3 DNA follows: TGCGCCAGCAGCTTGGTAGGGACCACAGATACGCAGTATTTT.

The chain recombines TRBV28 with TRBJ1-2; D might be TRBD1 (5 bases). The germline CDR1 and CDR2 sequences are MDHEN and SYDVKM. Trimming pared 5 bases from V and 8 bases from J, leaving 18 bases between. This CDR3 is built from 14 residues. The CDR3 region has the DNA TGTGCCAGCAGTCCCCTAGGGACGGGTAGGGGCTACACCTTC. Its translation: CASSPLGTGRGYTF.

By share of the sample, this clone is medium-sized (0.01 to 0.1%). At one of its ends the junction is not consistent with the germline gene, which may arise from a read error. This chain joins TRBV6-8 and TRBJ2-3, with no clear D. Germline CDR1 is MNHGY and CDR2 is SAAAGT. The CDR3 totals 15 residues. CDR3 nucleotides: TGTGCCATCAGTGTTGGGGAAACTAGCACAGATACGCAGTATTTT. Protein: CAISVGETSTDTQYF.

The rearrangement links TRBV6-8 to TRBJ1-5, with no clear D. Germline CDR1 MNHGY, CDR2 SAAAGT. The V and J ends lost 6 bases and 3 bases respectively, with 12 bases between them. The CDR3 is 14 amino acids. CDR3 region: CASRPPGNNQPQHF. The CDR3 coding sequence is TGTGCCAGCAGGCCGCCGGGGAACAATCAGCCCCAGCATTTT.

The genes are TRBV6-8 and TRBJ2-3; 8 bases are a match to TRBD1. Germline V lookup: CDR1 MNHGY, CDR2 SAAAGT. V trimming: 5 bases; J trimming: 1 base; junction bases outside the gene matches: 5. The CDR3 is 15 residues long. CDR3 nucleotide sequence: TGTGCCAGCAGTGTCGGACAGGGCCGCACAGATACGCAGTATTTT. This sequence encodes CASSVGQGRTDTQYF.

The chain couples TRBV19 to TRBJ1-4; D possibly corresponds to TRBD1 (5 bases). V lost 8 bases, J lost 7 bases, and 17 bases lay in between. The CDR3 has 14 residues. CDR1 LNHDA and CDR2 SQIVND come from the germline V gene (reference sequence). The CDR3 sequence is CASWGPALGEKLFF. As DNA, the CDR3 is TGTGCCAGTTGGGGACCGGCGTTAGGTGAAAAACTGTTTTTT.

The chain couples TRBV6-8 to TRBJ2-2, with D possibly being TRBD1 (6 bases). The CDR3 consists of 15 residues. Germline values: CDR1 MNHGY, CDR2 SAAAGT. V shed 6 bases and J shed 2 bases, with 13 bases lying between them. CDR3 sequence: CASSHGQTNTGELFF. The CDR3 bases are TGTGCCAGCAGCCACGGACAGACTAACACCGGGGAGCTGTTTTTT.

The V gene is TRBV19, the J gene TRBJ1-6; 10 bases are shared with TRBD1. Germline V gene sequence: CDR1 LNHDA, CDR2 SQIVND (reference sequence). Trimming removed 5 bases from V and 9 bases from J; junction bases left unmatched: 4. This CDR3 has 14 residues. The CDR3 here is CASSVGQGVSPLHF. Written as DNA, the CDR3 is TGTGCCAGTAGTGTCGGACAGGGGGTTTCACCCCTCCACTTT. Full variable domain (remainder filled in from reference TRBV19 and TRBJ1-6): DGGITQSPKYLFRKEGQNVTLSCEQNLNHDAMYWYRQDPGQGLRLIYYSQIVNDFQKGDIAEGYSVSREKKESFPLTVTSAQKNPTAFYLCASSVGQGVSPLHFGNGTRLTVT.